The entry below gives a single T cell receptor beta chain sequence along with its context. Its cognate antigen is unknown. Clones were read by immunoSEQ multiplex PCR, and TCRdb kept only the in-frame ones, dropping some. The table includes 45,000 to 65,000 clones, 80% to 90% detected once. The entry originates in a study of T cells in localized non-small cell lung cancer. Broader study findings: A median of 57 of the top 100 tumor clones appeared in adjacent lung, which was paired and uninvolved. The greatest T cell clonality was found in uninvolved adjacent lung (higher than in tumor).

Germline CDR1 and CDR2: SQVTM and ANQGSEA. The length of the CDR3 is 14 residues. Between the trimmed V and J ends, which lost 6 bases and 2 bases, there was a span of 14 bases. Here the sequenced sample was peripheral blood, taken before any cancer treatment. The J gene is TRBJ2-1, the V gene TRBV29-1; D ambiguous. The sequence came from a man aged 35-69 years with stage I squamous cell lung carcinoma. CDR3 amino acids: CSVASPRPYNEQFF. The CDR3 nucleotides read TGCAGCGTGGCCTCCCCTCGCCCCTACAATGAGCAGTTCTTC.